The clone carrying this T cell receptor (beta chain) occurred a few times. The study drew the donors from its roughly 120-subject validation cohort, separate from the approximately 700-subject first cohort. Per the germline V gene, CDR1 is MNHEY and CDR2 is SMNVEV (reference sequence). The CDR3 covers 14 residues. The V gene lost 10 bases and the J gene lost 3 bases, with 18 bases spanning the gap. This specimen belongs to a study of cytomegalovirus exposure and HLA in healthy donors. The wider study: In a later analysis, it was reported that the roughly 130 validation repertoires had been produced on the same platform as the roughly 610 repertoires belonging to the first cohort.

Only in-frame clones appear in the TCRdb table, and some are missing; sequencing was by immunoSEQ multiplex PCR. The table lists 110,000 to 150,000 clones, about 94% of them singletons. This chain joins TRBV27 and TRBJ1-1; the D gene is possibly TRBD1 (5 bases). The TCR was taken from a young man in good health and CMV-seropositive. The sequencing input was PBMCs. This CDR3 is CAKPGDRGHTEAFF. The CDR3 bases are TGTGCCAAACCGGGGGATAGGGGCCACACTGAAGCTTTCTTT.